This entry is about one T cell receptor (beta chain). What it recognizes is unknown. The germline V gene encodes CDR1 DFQATT and CDR2 SNEGSKA (reference sequence). The trim removed 3 bases at V and 4 bases at J, leaving 8 bases unmatched. This CDR3 comprises 16 residues. This entry belongs to a study of T cells in Graves' hyperthyroidism and ophthalmopathy. Across the whole study: The initial diagnosis was the point when peripheral blood was collected, ahead of any treatment. Study-level results: Appearing also in blood were most of the thyroid clonotypes expanded above 0.001.

From RNA transcripts, TCR beta CDR3 regions were amplified. RT-PCR in the first round (using the HTBI primer set) targeted the TCR CDR3. TCRdb re-called the multiplex PCR reads with MiXCR, one entry per CDR3 protein. This repertoire shows 300,000 to 450,000 distinct CDR3 sequences, more than 12% found once; its top ten account for roughly a fifth. Sequencing was performed on blood. This chain connects TRBV20-1 to TRBJ2-2; 10 bases fit TRBD2. This clonotype was obtained from a woman aged 25 to 39 with Graves' ophthalmopathy. The CDR3 sequence is CSASWSGGATTGELFF. In DNA, the CDR3 is TGCAGTGCTAGTTGGAGCGGGGGGGCCACCACCGGGGAGCTGTTTTTT.